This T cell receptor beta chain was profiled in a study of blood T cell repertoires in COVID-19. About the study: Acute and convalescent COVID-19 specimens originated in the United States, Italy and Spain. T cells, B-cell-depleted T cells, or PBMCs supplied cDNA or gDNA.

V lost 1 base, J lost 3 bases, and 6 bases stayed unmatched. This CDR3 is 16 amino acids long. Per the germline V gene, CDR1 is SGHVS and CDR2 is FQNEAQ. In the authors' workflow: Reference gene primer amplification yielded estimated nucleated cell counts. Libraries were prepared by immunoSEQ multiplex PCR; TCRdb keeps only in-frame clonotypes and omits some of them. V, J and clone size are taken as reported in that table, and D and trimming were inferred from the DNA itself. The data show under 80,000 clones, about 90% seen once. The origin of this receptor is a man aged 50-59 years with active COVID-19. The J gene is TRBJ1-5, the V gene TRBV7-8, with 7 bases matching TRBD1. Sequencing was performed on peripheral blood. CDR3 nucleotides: TGTGCCAGCAGCTTAGGCGGTCAGGGGGACAATCAGCCCCAGCATTTT. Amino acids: CASSLGGQGDNQPQHF.